This T cell receptor beta chain originates from a study of shared clonotypes between healthy human individuals. Study conclusions and caveats: A reduction in generation probabilities was seen for non-shared clonotypes relative to those shared by all four donors.

Sequenced by immunoSEQ multiplex PCR; TCRdb stores in-frame clones only, minus some. Of around 1.5 million clones listed, 95% to 99% are singletons. Concerning this clone: Its antigen is currently unknown.

The germline V and J ends were trimmed by 4 bases and 4 bases, with 7 bases remaining between them. This CDR3 region has 12 residues. Germline V gene sequence: CDR1 SNHLY, CDR2 FYNNEI. Sequencing was performed on naive CD4+ T cells sorted from blood. Specified subset: CD45RA+ positively selected. The receptor was isolated from a man aged 25 to 45 in good health. This chain connects TRBV2 to TRBJ2-5; D is uncertain. CDR3 coding DNA: TGTGCCAGCAGTGTTGCAGGAGAGACCCAGTACTTC. This encodes CASSVAGETQYF.